These 18 T cell receptor beta chains came from one sample sequenced in a study of radiation and T cells in renal cell carcinoma. Specified treatment: treatment-naive control, cytoreductive nephrectomy. Libraries were prepared by immunoSEQ multiplex PCR; TCRdb keeps only in-frame clonotypes and omits some of them. There are some 20,000 clones in the sample; around 57% occur only once, and about a fifth lies in the top ten. Sequenced here: tumor tissue, sampled from a patient whose treatment was nephrectomy without radiotherapy. The origin of the receptors is a human donor with renal cell carcinoma.

The chain couples TRBV11-2 to TRBJ1-1, with TRBD1 as a possible D gene (5 bases). Between the trimmed V and J ends, which lost 5 bases and 1 base, there was a span of 17 bases. Germline CDR1 reads SGHAT; CDR2 reads FQNNGV. The CDR3 contains 16 residues. CDR3 in amino acids: CASSLTGASPNTEAFF. CDR3 nucleotide sequence: TGTGCCAGCAGCCTGACCGGGGCAAGCCCGAACACTGAAGCTTTCTTT.

This clone was counted only a few times. Here the CDR3 DNA reads TGCGCCAGCAGCCAAGCGGGGGGGGTATTCAATGAGCAGTTCTTC. This translates into CASSQAGGVFNEQFF. The chain recombines TRBV4-3 with TRBJ2-1; 8 nucleotides line up with TRBD2. The V gene end was trimmed by 1 base and the J gene end by 6 bases; junction bases not matched to a gene: 5. Germline values: CDR1 LGHNA, CDR2 YSLEER. The CDR3 length is 15 residues.

By frequency in the sample, this clone is medium-sized. The gene calls are TRBV14 and TRBJ1-2; D might be TRBD1 (6 bases). The CDR3 has 14 residues. V was cut by 4 bases and J by 8 bases, with 17 bases left in between. The germline gives CDR1 SGHDN, CDR2 FVKESK. CDR3 coding DNA: TGTGCCAGCAGCCCTATGGGGGGCTTTGAGGGCTACACCTTC. Translation: CASSPMGGFEGYTF.

This clone turned up a few times. The J gene is TRBJ2-1, the V gene TRBV19; D tentatively fits TRBD1 or TRBD2 (6 bases each). V was cut by 5 bases and J by 9 bases, with 17 bases left in between. Germline lookup yields CDR1 LNHDA and CDR2 SQIVND (reference sequence). This CDR3 has 14 amino acids. The CDR3 DNA reads as TGTGCCAGTAGTCGTCCCGAAGGGGGACTTGAGCAGTTCTTC. Translating gives CASSRPEGGLEQFF.

The chain carries TRBV11-3 and TRBJ2-1, with 16 bases that match TRBD2. Germline-derived CDR1 and CDR2 are SGHNT and YENEEA. This CDR3 has 16 residues. With V trimmed by 3 bases and J by 8 bases, 4 bases remained unmatched. The CDR3 protein is CASSLGTSGGADEQFF. As DNA, the CDR3 is TGTGCCAGCAGCTTGGGGACTAGCGGGGGGGCCGATGAGCAGTTCTTC.

This clone has a handful of counts. V usage is TRBV7-2 and J usage is TRBJ2-1; no clear D gene. The CDR3 length is 11 residues. Trimming stripped 1 base from V and 10 bases from J, with 5 bases between. Germline values: CDR1 SGHTA, CDR2 FQGNSA. The CDR3 sequence: CASSLVLEQFF. In DNA form, the CDR3 reads TGTGCCAGCAGCTTAGTACTCGAGCAGTTCTTC.

The chain links TRBV21-1 to TRBJ1-5. TRBV21-1 is a documented pseudogene. This CDR3 comprises 18 residues. The CDR3 coding sequence is TGTGCCAGCAGCAAAGTGTCTTCCGTTTCGTCCAGCAATCAGCCCCAGCATTTT. Encoded protein: CASSKVSSVSSSNQPQHF.

This clone has a handful of counts. This chain joins TRBV5-6 and TRBJ1-2; D not resolved. With 1 base removed from V and 7 bases from J, the gap between germline ends came to 5 bases. Germline values: CDR1 SGHDT, CDR2 YYEEEE. The CDR3 consists of 11 residues. DNA of the CDR3: TGTGCCAGCAGCTTGTCACTTGGCTACACCTTC. It yields the protein CASSLSLGYTF.

The rearrangement links TRBV4-3 to TRBJ2-6; 7 nucleotides match TRBD1. CDR1 is LGHNA and CDR2 is YSLEER in the germline V gene. This CDR3 contains 18 residues. Unmatched junction bases numbered 11, after V lost 3 bases and J lost 3 bases. CDR3 amino acids: CASSHGVVTGDGANVLTF. The CDR3 DNA reads TGCGCCAGCAGCCACGGGGTGGTAACAGGGGATGGGGCCAACGTCCTGACTTTC.

The chain links TRBV7-6 to TRBJ2-2; a possible D gene is TRBD2 (5 bases). The V gene's germline CDR1 is SGHVS and CDR2 FNYEAQ. The CDR3 runs 16 residues. V was pared by 0 bases and J by 4 bases, with 12 bases between. CDR3 in amino acids: CASSLAHGVGTGELFF. In DNA form, the CDR3 reads TGTGCCAGCAGCTTAGCACACGGGGTAGGCACCGGGGAGCTGTTTTTT.

At least ten counts were recorded for this clone. The rearrangement uses TRBV9 and TRBJ2-5, with 8 bases aligning to TRBD1. Germline V lookup: CDR1 SGDLS, CDR2 YYNGEE. Losses at the gene ends were 3 bases for V and 4 bases for J; bases not matched to a gene: 5. CDR3 length: 14 amino acids. The CDR3 loop reads CASSARGQGETQYF. As DNA, the CDR3 is TGTGCCAGCAGCGCGAGAGGACAGGGAGAGACCCAGTACTTC.

The rearrangement joins TRBV11-1 to TRBJ2-6; D is unresolved. V shed 5 bases and J shed 4 bases, with 6 bases lying between them. This CDR3 has 13 residues. Germline V gene lookup returns CDR1 SGHAT and CDR2 FQDESV (reference sequence). The CDR3 DNA sequence: TGTGCCAGCAGCCCCGAGGGGGCCAACGTCCTGACTTTC. It encodes CASSPEGANVLTF.

The V and J genes are TRBV25-1 and TRBJ1-1; no clear D gene. Trimming removed 2 bases at V and 1 base at J, with 11 bases between. The CDR3 length is 15 residues. Germline V CDR1 and CDR2: MGHDK, SYGVNS. The CDR3: CASSEVFPRNTEAFF. CDR3 nucleotides: TGTGCCAGCAGTGAAGTTTTTCCCAGGAACACTGAAGCTTTCTTT.

This clone has just a few counts. V usage is TRBV4-3 and J usage is TRBJ1-1; unclear D gene. V lost 1 base to trimming and J lost 6 bases, with 6 bases between them. The CDR3 runs 12 residues. Germline assignment: CDR1 LGHNA and CDR2 YSLEER. CDR3 protein: CASSQGRAEAFF. The CDR3 DNA sequence: TGCGCCAGCAGCCAAGGCCGTGCTGAAGCTTTCTTT.

This clone was found once. The chain combines TRBV5-5 with TRBJ2-5; maybe TRBD2 (7 bases). Per germline, CDR1 SGHKS and CDR2 YYEKEE (reference sequence). The CDR3 loop spans 16 amino acids. The V end lost 1 base, the J end lost 2 bases, and 15 bases lay between the germline ends. The CDR3 DNA reads as TGTGCCAGCAGCTTGTACGGCGGGGGCGGTCAAGAGACCCAGTACTTC. This sequence encodes CASSLYGGGGQETQYF.

The chain carries TRBV9 and TRBJ2-2; D uncertain. The CDR3 is 12 residues long. Trimming removed 0 bases from V and 7 bases from J, with 4 bases in between. Germline values: CDR1 SGDLS, CDR2 YYNGEE. The CDR3 reads CASSVDVGELFF. CDR3 DNA: TGTGCCAGCAGCGTAGATGTCGGGGAGCTGTTTTTT.

This clone was seen a handful of times. The chain links TRBV5-4 to TRBJ1-5; no clear D gene. This CDR3 has 13 amino acids. V lost 4 bases and J 5 bases, leaving 10 bases between the germline ends. CDR1 is SGHNT, CDR2 YYREEE, per germline (reference sequence). The chain's CDR3 is CASSPDGDQPQHF. The CDR3 nucleotides read TGTGCCAGCAGCCCGGACGGGGATCAGCCCCAGCATTTT.

This clone has a handful of counts. The chain's CDR3 is CASSSLWGVTNEKLFF. In nucleotides, the CDR3 is TGTGCCAGCAGCTCCCTATGGGGGGTGACTAATGAAAAACTGTTTTTT. The rearrangement uses TRBV7-9 and TRBJ1-4; a weak D match, TRBD1 (5 bases). Looked up from germline, CDR1 is SEHNR and CDR2 is FQNEAQ (reference sequence). The CDR3 runs 16 residues. Trimming stripped 4 bases from V and 2 bases from J, with 14 bases between.